A selection of T cell receptor beta chains follows, all from one sample in a study of Ad26.COV2.S vaccination and SARS-CoV-2 variants. Profiled with immunoSEQ multiplex PCR; TCRdb holds only in-frame clones, not every one. The table lists about 350,000 clones, around 90% of them singletons. Here the sequenced sample was peripheral blood, taken after recovery from COVID-19. The receptors were gathered from a human donor who had recovered from COVID-19. Each CDR3 is given with its conserved first and last residue. D genes are given only for firm matches. Where a row states a size, it is once, few, many or the class of an expanded clone; other rows omit it.

j_call,v_call,d_call,clone_size,cdr3_nt,cdr3_aa
TRBJ1-2,TRBV18,-,-,TGTGCCAGCTCACCACCACAGAACTATGGCTACACCTTC,CASSPPQNYGYTF
TRBJ1-5,TRBV19,TRBD1,-,TGTGCCAGTAGCCGGGACAGGGACAATCAGCCCCAGCATTTT,CASSRDRDNQPQHF
TRBJ1-2,TRBV2,TRBD1,-,TGTGCCAGCAGCATAAATTACAGGGGCGGCTACACCTTC,CASSINYRGGYTF
TRBJ2-5,TRBV7-9,TRBD2,-,TGTGCCAGCAGCTCTAGCGGGGGGGAACGGACCCAGTACTTC,CASSSSGGERTQYF
TRBJ1-1,TRBV30,-,-,TGTGCCTGGATTAAGAGCCCACGGGGAATGGACGAAGCTTTCTTT,CAWIKSPRGMDEAFF
TRBJ1-2,TRBV6-5,-,-,TGTGCCACGCAGGTGGGGGGCCCTGGCTACACCTTC,CATQVGGPGYTF
TRBJ2-5,TRBV11-2,-,-,TGTGCCAGCAGCTTTGGGGAGACCCAGTACTTC,CASSFGETQYF
TRBJ2-5,TRBV5-5,TRBD1,-,TGTGCCAGCAGCTTTGGGACAGGGGCGAACTCAGAGACCCAGTACTTC,CASSFGTGANSETQYF
TRBJ2-1,TRBV19,TRBD2,-,TGTGCCAGTAGTATACGGGGCGCGGGACTAGCGGGGGGGCTAAGAAAGTACAATGAGCAGTTCTTC,CASSIRGAGLAGGLRKYNEQFF
TRBJ1-3,TRBV7-9,-,-,TGTGCCAGCAGCTTAGTGGACAGCGGACTCCACACCATATATTTT,CASSLVDSGLHTIYF
TRBJ2-1,TRBV11-3,-,-,TGTGCCAGCAGCGCCTCCCCTACTAGGCTCGGGGAGCAGTTCTTC,CASSASPTRLGEQFF
TRBJ2-3,TRBV7-2,TRBD2,-,TGTGCCAGCAGCTTGGGACTAGCCACAGATACGCAGTATTTT,CASSLGLATDTQYF
TRBJ1-2,TRBV4-1,-,-,TGCGCCAGCAGTCTTGACAGAAACTATGGCTACACCTTC,CASSLDRNYGYTF
TRBJ1-1,TRBV27,TRBD1,-,TGTGCCAGCAGTTTCTCCGGGACAGCAACTTTCTTT,CASSFSGTATFF
TRBJ1-3,TRBV7-9,-,-,TGTGCCAGCAGCTTCGGCACAGGAAACACCATATATTTT,CASSFGTGNTIYF
TRBJ1-1,TRBV19,-,-,TGTGCCAGTAGTATGGGCGGCGTGGGGGCCCCGAACACTGAAGCTTTCTTT,CASSMGGVGAPNTEAFF
TRBJ1-1,TRBV27,-,-,TGTGCCAGCAACCAGTGGGGGGGGCCGTTCGTGGGGAACACTGAAGCTTTCTTT,CASNQWGGPFVGNTEAFF
TRBJ1-2,TRBV6-4,-,-,TGTGCCAGCACCCCCCCGGCAGCCCTATTCGCTGGCTACACCTTC,CASTPPAALFAGYTF
TRBJ1-3,TRBV6-5,-,-,TGTGCCAGCAGACGCGGGACAATAGGTGGAAACACCATATATTTT,CASRRGTIGGNTIYF
TRBJ2-3,TRBV4-3,TRBD2,-,TGCGCCAGCAGCCCACAGGAGGGCGGGGGGTTCGCAGATACGCAGTATTTT,CASSPQEGGGFADTQYF
TRBJ2-7,TRBV6-2/TRBV6-3,-,once,TGTGCCAGCAGTTCGGGCAGATATTACGAGGAGCAGTACTTC,CASSSGRYYEEQYF
TRBJ2-7,TRBV5-1,TRBD2,-,TGCGCCAGCAGCGGCACGGGGGGGTCCTACGAGCAGTACTTC,CASSGTGGSYEQYF
TRBJ1-3,TRBV5-1,-,-,TGCGCCAGCAGCTTGGCGGCGGAATCTGGAAACACCATATATTTT,CASSLAAESGNTIYF
TRBJ1-3,TRBV6-5,-,-,TGTGCCAGCAGTTACAAAGGGGGAGAAAACACCATATATTTT,CASSYKGGENTIYF
TRBJ1-1,TRBV7-2,TRBD1,once,TGTGCCAGCAGCCGGGACAGGGTTGAAGGGAACACTGAAGCTTTCTTT,CASSRDRVEGNTEAFF
TRBJ1-1,TRBV7-9,TRBD1,-,TGTGCCAGCAGCCCGCCCGGACAGGGGGTCGGAGGGACTGAAGCTTTCTTT,CASSPPGQGVGGTEAFF
TRBJ1-2,TRBV3-1/TRBV3-2,TRBD1,-,TGTGCCAGCAGCCAGGGGACAGGCAACTATGGCTACACCTTC,CASSQGTGNYGYTF
TRBJ1-1,TRBV3-1/TRBV3-2,-,-,TGTGCCAGCAGCCAAAAAGTTGAAGCTTTCTTT,CASSQKVEAFF
TRBJ2-1,TRBV3-1/TRBV3-2,-,-,TGTGCCAGCAGCCAGTTCGGGACGTACAATGAGCAGTTCTTC,CASSQFGTYNEQFF
TRBJ1-5,TRBV6-2/TRBV6-3,-,-,TGTGCCAGCAGTCAAACGCAGACGTATAGCAATCAGCCCCAGCATTTT,CASSQTQTYSNQPQHF
TRBJ2-3,TRBV11-3,-,-,TGTGCCAGCAGCTTAGATACAACAGATACGCAGTATTTT,CASSLDTTDTQYF
TRBJ1-1,TRBV12-3/TRBV12-4,-,once,TGTGCCAGCAGTTTGCTGAACACTGAAGCTTTCTTT,CASSLLNTEAFF
TRBJ2-7,TRBV7-9,-,-,TGTGCCAGCAGCCAAGGCGGCACAGCCTACGAGCAGTACTTC,CASSQGGTAYEQYF
TRBJ1-5,TRBV9,-,-,TGTGCCAGCAGCGTAGGGGGGGGCAGTCAGCCCCAGCATTTT,CASSVGGGSQPQHF
TRBJ2-7,TRBV18,-,-,TGTGCCAGCTCACCAGCGGAGCTTTACGAGCAGTACTTC,CASSPAELYEQYF
TRBJ1-2,TRBV29-1,-,-,TGCAGCGTTTCGAACCAGGGTGGCTATGGCTACACCTTC,CSVSNQGGYGYTF
TRBJ1-5,TRBV6-1,-,-,TGTGCCAGCAGTGAAGTAGGTCAGCCCCAGCATTTT,CASSEVGQPQHF